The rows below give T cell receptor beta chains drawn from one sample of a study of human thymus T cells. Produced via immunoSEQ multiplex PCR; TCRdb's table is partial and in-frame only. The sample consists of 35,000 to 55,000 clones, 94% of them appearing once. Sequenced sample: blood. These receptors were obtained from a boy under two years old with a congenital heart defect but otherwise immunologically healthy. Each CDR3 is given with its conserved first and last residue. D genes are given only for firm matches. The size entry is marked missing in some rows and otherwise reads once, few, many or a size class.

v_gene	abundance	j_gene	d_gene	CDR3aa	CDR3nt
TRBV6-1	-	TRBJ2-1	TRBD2	CASSEAFGGVYNEQFF	TGTGCCAGCAGTGAAGCTTTCGGGGGGGTGTACAATGAGCAGTTCTTC
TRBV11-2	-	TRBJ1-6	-	CASSERNSPLHF	TGTGCCAGCAGCGAGCGGAATTCACCCCTCCACTTT
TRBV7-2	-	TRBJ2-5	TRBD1	CASSFQGARETQYF	TGTGCCAGCAGCTTTCAGGGGGCGCGGGAGACCCAGTACTTC
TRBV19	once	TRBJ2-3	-	CASSIPGSTDTQYF	TGTGCCAGTAGTATCCCAGGGAGCACAGATACGCAGTATTTT
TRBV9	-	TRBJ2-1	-	CASSVTSSIGEQFF	TGTGCCAGCAGCGTAACCTCAAGTATCGGTGAGCAGTTCTTC
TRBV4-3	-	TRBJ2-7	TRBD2	CASSQGLAGIYEQYF	TGCGCCAGCAGCCAAGGACTAGCGGGGATCTACGAGCAGTACTTC
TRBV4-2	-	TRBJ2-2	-	CASSQAGPNTGELFF	TGTGCCAGCAGCCAAGCGGGGCCCAACACCGGGGAGCTGTTTTTT
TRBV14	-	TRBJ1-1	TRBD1	CASSKGATEAFF	TGTGCCAGCAGCAAGGGGGCCACTGAAGCTTTCTTT
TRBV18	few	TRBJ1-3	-	CASSPPTGGNTIYF	TGTGCCAGCTCACCACCGACAGGTGGAAACACCATATATTTT
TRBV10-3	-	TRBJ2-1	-	CAIRASPYNEQFF	TGTGCCATCCGGGCATCCCCCTACAATGAGCAGTTCTTC
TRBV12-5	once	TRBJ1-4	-	CASGPYRRAGEKLFF	TGTGCTAGTGGTCCGTACAGGAGGGCGGGTGAAAAACTGTTTTTT
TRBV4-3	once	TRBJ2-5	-	CASSQGHQETQYF	TGCGCCAGCAGCCAAGGACACCAAGAGACCCAGTACTTC
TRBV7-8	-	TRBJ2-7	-	CASSFNREQYF	TGTGCCAGCAGCTTCAACCGGGAGCAGTACTTC
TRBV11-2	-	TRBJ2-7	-	CASSLRIGSYEQYF	TGTGCCAGCAGTTTACGGATAGGCTCCTACGAGCAGTACTTC
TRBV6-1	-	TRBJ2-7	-	CASFQGFEQYF	TGTGCCAGCTTTCAGGGTTTCGAGCAGTACTTC
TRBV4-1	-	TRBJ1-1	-	CASSQKGQNTEAFF	TGCGCCAGCAGCCAAAAAGGACAGAACACTGAAGCTTTCTTT
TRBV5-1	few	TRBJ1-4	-	CASSLTATNEKLFF	TGCGCCAGCAGCTTGACAGCAACTAATGAAAAACTGTTTTTT
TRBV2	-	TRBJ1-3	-	CASIGGNTIYF	TGTGCCAGCATAGGAGGAAACACCATATATTTT
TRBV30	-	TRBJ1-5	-	CAWSEGGGGQPQHF	TGTGCCTGGAGTGAGGGAGGGGGTGGTCAGCCCCAGCATTTT
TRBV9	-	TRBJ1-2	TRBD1	CASSSGGGYTF	TGTGCCAGCAGCTCAGGGGGCGGCTACACCTTC
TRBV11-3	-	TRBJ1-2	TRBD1	CASSLDRGRVYTF	TGTGCCAGCAGCTTAGACAGGGGGCGCGTCTACACCTTC
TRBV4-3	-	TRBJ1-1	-	CASSQERLLNTEAFF	TGCGCCAGCAGCCAAGAACGACTCCTGAACACTGAAGCTTTCTTT
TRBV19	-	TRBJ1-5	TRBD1	CASTKTGVSNQPQHF	TGTGCCAGTACCAAGACAGGGGTGAGCAATCAGCCCCAGCATTTT
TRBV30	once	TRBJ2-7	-	CAWSVATAPSYEQYF	TGTGCCTGGAGTGTCGCGACAGCCCCCTCCTACGAGCAGTACTTC
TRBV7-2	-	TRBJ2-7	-	CASSTRRGWYEQYF	TGTGCCAGCAGCACAAGGAGGGGGTGGTACGAGCAGTACTTC
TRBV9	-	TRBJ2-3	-	CASSVAQDTQYF	TGTGCCAGCAGCGTAGCGCAAGATACGCAGTATTTT
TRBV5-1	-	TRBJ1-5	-	CASSLRPGNQPQHF	TGCGCCAGCAGCTTACGACCAGGGAATCAGCCCCAGCATTTT
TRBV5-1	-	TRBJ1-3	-	CASSLTGSGNTIYF	TGCGCCAGCAGCTTGACAGGCTCTGGAAACACCATATATTTT
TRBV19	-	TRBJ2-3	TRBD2	CASSSTSGGPSVTDTQYF	TGTGCCAGTAGCTCGACTAGCGGGGGGCCGAGTGTGACAGATACGCAGTATTTT
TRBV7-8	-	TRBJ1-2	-	CASSGGRRITNYGYTF	TGTGCCAGCAGCGGCGGCAGGAGAATTACTAACTATGGCTACACCTTC
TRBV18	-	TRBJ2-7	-	CASSLHSRIYEQYF	TGTGCCAGCTCGCTGCACTCAAGGATCTACGAGCAGTACTTC
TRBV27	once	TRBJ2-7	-	CASSLSQLAGSYEQYF	TGTGCCAGCAGTTTATCGCAATTAGCCGGCTCCTACGAGCAGTACTTC
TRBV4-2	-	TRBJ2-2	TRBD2	CASSQDLAGGTTGELFF	TGTGCCAGCAGCCAAGATCTAGCGGGGGGTACCACCGGGGAGCTGTTTTTT
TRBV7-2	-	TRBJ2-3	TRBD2	CASSLPGGAGQYF	TGTGCCAGCAGCCTCCCCGGGGGGGCAGGGCAGTATTTT
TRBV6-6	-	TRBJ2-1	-	CASSYRDEQFF	TGTGCCAGCAGTTACAGGGATGAGCAGTTCTTC
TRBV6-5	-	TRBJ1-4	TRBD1	CASSYSTGTNEKLFF	TGTGCCAGCAGTTACTCGACAGGGACTAATGAAAAACTGTTTTTT
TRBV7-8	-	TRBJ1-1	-	CASSLEGGTEAFF	TGTGCCAGCAGCTTAGAAGGGGGCACTGAAGCTTTCTTT
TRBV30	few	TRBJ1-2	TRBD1	CAWSAGGAYGYTF	TGTGCCTGGTCAGCAGGGGGCGCATATGGCTACACCTTC
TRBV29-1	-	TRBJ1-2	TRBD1	CSVEFRQGNYGYTF	TGCAGCGTTGAATTTAGACAGGGGAACTATGGCTACACCTTC
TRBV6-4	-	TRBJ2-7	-	CASTYEQYF	TGTGCCAGCACCTACGAGCAGTACTTC
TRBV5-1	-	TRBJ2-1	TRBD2	CASSLAGTSGYNEQFF	TGCGCCAGCAGCTTGGCCGGGACTAGCGGGTACAATGAGCAGTTCTTC
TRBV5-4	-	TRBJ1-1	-	CASSLPGEGTEAFF	TGTGCCAGCAGCTTGCCGGGGGAGGGGACTGAAGCTTTCTTT
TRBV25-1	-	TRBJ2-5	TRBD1	CASRGEPGQASYQETQYF	TGTGCCAGCAGGGGTGAACCGGGACAGGCCTCATATCAGGAGACCCAGTACTTC
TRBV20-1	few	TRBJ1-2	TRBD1	CSAPTGYGYTF	TGCAGTGCACCGACAGGGTATGGCTACACCTTC
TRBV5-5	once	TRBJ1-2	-	CASSSSLLALNYGYTF	TGTGCCAGCAGCTCTAGTTTATTAGCTCTTAACTATGGCTACACCTTC
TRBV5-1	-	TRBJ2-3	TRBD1	CASSEDRGSDTQYF	TGCGCCAGCAGCGAAGACAGGGGATCGGATACGCAGTATTTT
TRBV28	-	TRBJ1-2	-	CASSQRQRYGYTF	TGTGCCAGCAGCCAAAGACAGCGCTATGGCTACACCTTC
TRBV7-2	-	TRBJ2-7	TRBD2	CASSLTSGSSYEQYF	TGTGCCAGCAGCTTGACTAGCGGTAGCTCCTACGAGCAGTACTTC
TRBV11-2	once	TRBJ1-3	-	CASSLDWTSGNTIYF	TGTGCCAGCAGCTTAGATTGGACCTCTGGAAACACCATATATTTT
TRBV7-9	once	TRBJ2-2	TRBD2	CASSLAGGTGELFF	TGTGCCAGCAGCCTAGCGGGGGGCACCGGGGAGCTGTTTTTT